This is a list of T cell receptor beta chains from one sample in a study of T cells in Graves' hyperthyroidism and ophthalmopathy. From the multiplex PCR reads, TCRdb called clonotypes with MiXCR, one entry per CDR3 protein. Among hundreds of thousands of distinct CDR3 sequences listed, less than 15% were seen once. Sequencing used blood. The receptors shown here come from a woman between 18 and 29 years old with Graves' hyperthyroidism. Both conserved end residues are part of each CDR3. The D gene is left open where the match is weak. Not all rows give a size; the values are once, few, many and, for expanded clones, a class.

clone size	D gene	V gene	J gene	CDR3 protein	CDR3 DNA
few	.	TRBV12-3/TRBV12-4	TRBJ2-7	CASSLPVSPLEQYF	TGTGCCAGCAGTTTACCGGTCAGCCCCCTGGAGCAGTACTTC
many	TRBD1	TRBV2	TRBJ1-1	CASRGQENTEAFF	TGTGCCAGCAGGGGACAGGAGAACACTGAAGCTTTCTTT
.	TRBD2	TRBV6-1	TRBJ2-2	CASSSLAGGETGELFF	TGTGCCAGCAGCTCACTAGCGGGGGGTGAGACCGGGGAGCTGTTTTTT
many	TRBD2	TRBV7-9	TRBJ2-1	CASSVGTTPLGEQFF	TGTGCCAGCAGCGTCGGGACTACCCCGCTCGGTGAGCAGTTCTTC
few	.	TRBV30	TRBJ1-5	CAWSFDPGHLSNQPQHF	TGTGCCTGGAGTTTCGACCCGGGACACCTTAGCAATCAGCCCCAGCATTTT
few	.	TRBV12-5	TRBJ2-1	CASGFQNEQFF	TGTGCTAGTGGCTTCCAAAATGAGCAGTTCTTC
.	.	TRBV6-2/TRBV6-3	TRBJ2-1	CASSYNTRDYNEQFF	TGTGCCAGCAGTTACAATACCCGGGACTACAATGAGCAGTTCTTC
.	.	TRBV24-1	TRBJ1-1	CATSGGGHPEAFF	TGTGCCACCAGTGGGGGGGGACACCCCGAAGCTTTCTTT
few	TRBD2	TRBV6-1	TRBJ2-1	CASTGTSWVNEQFF	TGTGCCAGCACCGGGACTAGCTGGGTCAATGAGCAGTTCTTC
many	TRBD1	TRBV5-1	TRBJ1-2	CASSLTEGRGGVRGYTF	TGCGCCAGCAGCTTGACAGAAGGCCGAGGGGGCGTCCGAGGCTACACCTTC
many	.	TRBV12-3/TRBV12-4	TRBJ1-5	CASSLTSRGEPQHF	TGTGCCAGCAGCCTGACGTCCAGGGGCGAGCCCCAGCATTTT
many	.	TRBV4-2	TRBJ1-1	CASSQKLNTEAFF	TGTGCCAGCAGCCAAAAACTAAACACTGAAGCTTTCTTT
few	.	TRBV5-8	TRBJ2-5	CAIQRLGGPKGETQYF	TGTGCCATCCAACGACTAGGGGGACCCAAGGGAGAGACCCAGTACTTC
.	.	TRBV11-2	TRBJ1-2	CASSFGQITNYGYTF	TGTGCCAGCAGCTTTGGGCAGATTACTAACTATGGCTACACCTTC
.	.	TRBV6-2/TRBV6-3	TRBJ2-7	CASKVFGARDTSYEQYF	TGTGCCAGCAAGGTATTCGGGGCCCGGGACACCTCCTACGAGCAGTACTTC
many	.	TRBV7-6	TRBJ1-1	CASSSLTTEAFF	TGTGCCAGCAGCTCCCTTACAACCGAAGCTTTCTTT